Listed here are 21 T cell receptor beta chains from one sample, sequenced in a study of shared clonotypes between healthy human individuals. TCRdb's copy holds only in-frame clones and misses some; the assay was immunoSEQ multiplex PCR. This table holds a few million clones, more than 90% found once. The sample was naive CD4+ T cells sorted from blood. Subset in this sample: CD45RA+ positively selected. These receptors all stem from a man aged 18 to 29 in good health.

The DNA of the CDR3 is TGTGCCAGCAGTGCTTTCGACGCGGAAGATACGCAGTATTTT. This codes for CASSAFDAEDTQYF. The chain links TRBV6-4 to TRBJ2-3; the D is unclear. Germline V CDR1 and CDR2: MRHNA, SNTAGT. V was trimmed by 4 bases and J by 5 bases, leaving 13 bases between them. The CDR3 is 14 amino acids.

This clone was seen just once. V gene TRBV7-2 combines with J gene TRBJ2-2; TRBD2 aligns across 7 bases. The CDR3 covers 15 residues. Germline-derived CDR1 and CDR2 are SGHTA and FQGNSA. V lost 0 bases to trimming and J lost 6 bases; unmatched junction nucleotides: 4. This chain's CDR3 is CASSLASGQPGELFF. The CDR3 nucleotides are TGTGCCAGCAGCTTAGCTAGCGGGCAACCCGGGGAGCTGTTTTTT.

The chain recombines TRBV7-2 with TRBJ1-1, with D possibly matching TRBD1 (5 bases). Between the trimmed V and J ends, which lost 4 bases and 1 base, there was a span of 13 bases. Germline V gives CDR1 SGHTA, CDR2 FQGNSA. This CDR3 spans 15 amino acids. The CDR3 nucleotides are TGTGCCAGCAGCTGGTGGGGCGTCGGGAACACTGAAGCTTTCTTT. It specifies CASSWWGVGNTEAFF.

The CDR3 DNA follows: TGTGCCGGGGTAGACGAAGGACAAGATTACGAGCAGTACTTC. Protein: CAGVDEGQDYEQYF. The V call is TRBV7-9, the J call TRBJ2-7, with TRBD1 as a possible D gene (5 bases). CDR1 SEHNR and CDR2 FQNEAQ come from the germline V gene (reference sequence). CDR3 size: 14 residues. V was shortened by 11 bases and J by 4 bases, with 21 bases between the two germline ends.

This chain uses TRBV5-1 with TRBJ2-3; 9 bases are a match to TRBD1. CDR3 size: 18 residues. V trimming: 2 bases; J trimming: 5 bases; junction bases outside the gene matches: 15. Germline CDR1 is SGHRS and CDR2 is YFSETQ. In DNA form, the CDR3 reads TGCGCCAGCAGCTTATTTCGACAGGGGGTCCTCAGGGGAGATACGCAGTATTTT. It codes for CASSLFRQGVLRGDTQYF.

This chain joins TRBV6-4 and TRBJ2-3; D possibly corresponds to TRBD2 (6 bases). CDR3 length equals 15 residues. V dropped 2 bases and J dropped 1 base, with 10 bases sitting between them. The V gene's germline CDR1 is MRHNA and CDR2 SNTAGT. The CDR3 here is CASSDQASGTDTQYF. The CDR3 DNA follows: TGTGCCAGCAGTGACCAAGCTAGCGGCACAGATACGCAGTATTTT.

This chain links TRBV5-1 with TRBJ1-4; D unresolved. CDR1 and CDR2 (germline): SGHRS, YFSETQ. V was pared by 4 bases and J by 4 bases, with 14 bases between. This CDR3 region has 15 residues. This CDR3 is CASSPRPEHNEKLFF. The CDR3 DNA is TGCGCCAGCAGCCCCCGGCCAGAACATAATGAAAAACTGTTTTTT.

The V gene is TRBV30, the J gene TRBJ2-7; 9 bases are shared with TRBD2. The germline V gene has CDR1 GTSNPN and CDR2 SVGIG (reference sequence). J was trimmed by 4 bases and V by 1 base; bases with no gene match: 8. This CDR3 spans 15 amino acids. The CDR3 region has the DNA TGTGCCTGGAGTGAAGGGGGACTAGCCGGGTACGAGCAGTACTTC. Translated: CAWSEGGLAGYEQYF.

CDR3 protein: CASSQGTGASYGYTF. The DNA of the CDR3 is TGTGCCAGCAGCCAAGGCACAGGGGCGTCCTATGGCTACACCTTC. This chain uses TRBV14 with TRBJ1-2, with 7 bases fitting TRBD1. The germline V gene has CDR1 SGHDN and CDR2 FVKESK. V was pared by 1 base and J by 4 bases, with 6 bases of the junction left unmatched. The CDR3 covers 15 residues.

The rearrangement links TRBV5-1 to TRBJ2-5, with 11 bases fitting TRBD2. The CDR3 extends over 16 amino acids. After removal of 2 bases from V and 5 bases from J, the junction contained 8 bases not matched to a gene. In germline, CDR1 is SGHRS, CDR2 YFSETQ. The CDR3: CASSFRLAGTLETQYF. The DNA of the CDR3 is TGCGCCAGCAGCTTTCGACTAGCGGGGACTTTGGAGACCCAGTACTTC.

The chain's CDR3 is CASSLAGPQHF. CDR3 in DNA: TGTGCCAGTAGTCTCGCAGGGCCCCAGCATTTT. The V and J genes are TRBV19 and TRBJ1-5, with no clear D. Trimming removed 5 bases from V and 9 bases from J, with 8 bases in between. The CDR3 has 11 residues. Germline-derived CDR1 and CDR2 are LNHDA and SQIVND (reference sequence).

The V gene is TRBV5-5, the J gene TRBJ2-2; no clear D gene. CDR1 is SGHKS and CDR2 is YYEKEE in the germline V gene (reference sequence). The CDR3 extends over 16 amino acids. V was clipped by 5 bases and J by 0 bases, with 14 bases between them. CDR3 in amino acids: CASRTYTLANTGELFF. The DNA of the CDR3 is TGTGCCAGCAGAACCTACACGCTCGCGAACACCGGGGAGCTGTTTTTT.

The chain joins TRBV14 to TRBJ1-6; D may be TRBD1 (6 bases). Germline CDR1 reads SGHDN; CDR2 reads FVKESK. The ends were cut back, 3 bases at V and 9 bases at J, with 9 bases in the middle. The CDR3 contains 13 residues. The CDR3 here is CASSQDSFSPLHF. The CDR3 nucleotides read TGTGCCAGCAGCCAGGACAGTTTTTCACCCCTCCACTTT.

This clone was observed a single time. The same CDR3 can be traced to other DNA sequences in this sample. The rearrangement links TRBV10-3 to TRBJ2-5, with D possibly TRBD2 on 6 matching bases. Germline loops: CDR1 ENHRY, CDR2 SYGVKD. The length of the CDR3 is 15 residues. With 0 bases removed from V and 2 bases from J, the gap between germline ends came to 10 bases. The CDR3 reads CAISESGGRQETQYF. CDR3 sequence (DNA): TGTGCCATCAGTGAGTCTGGGGGGAGGCAAGAGACCCAGTACTTC.

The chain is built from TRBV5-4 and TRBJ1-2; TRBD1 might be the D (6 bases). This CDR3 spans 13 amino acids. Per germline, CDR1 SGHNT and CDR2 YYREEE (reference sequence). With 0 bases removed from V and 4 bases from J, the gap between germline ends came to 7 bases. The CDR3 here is CASSLGGAYGYTF. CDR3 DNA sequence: TGTGCCAGCAGCTTGGGGGGGGCCTATGGCTACACCTTC.

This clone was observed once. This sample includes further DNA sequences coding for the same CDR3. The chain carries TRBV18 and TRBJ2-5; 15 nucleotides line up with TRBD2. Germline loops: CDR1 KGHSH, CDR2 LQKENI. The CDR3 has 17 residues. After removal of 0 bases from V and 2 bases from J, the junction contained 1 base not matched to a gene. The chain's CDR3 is CASSPPGLAGGQETQYF. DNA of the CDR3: TGTGCCAGCTCACCACCCGGACTAGCGGGGGGGCAAGAGACCCAGTACTTC.

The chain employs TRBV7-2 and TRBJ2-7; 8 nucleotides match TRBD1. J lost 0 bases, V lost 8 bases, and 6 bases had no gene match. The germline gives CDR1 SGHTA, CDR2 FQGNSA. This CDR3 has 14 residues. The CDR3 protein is CASGGQGSSYEQYF. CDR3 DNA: TGTGCCAGCGGCGGACAGGGCAGCTCCTACGAGCAGTACTTC.

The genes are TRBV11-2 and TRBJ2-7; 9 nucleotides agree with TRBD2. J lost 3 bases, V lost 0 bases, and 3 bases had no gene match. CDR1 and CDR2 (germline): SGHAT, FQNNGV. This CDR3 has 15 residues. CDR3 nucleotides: TGTGCCAGCAGCTTAGAACTAGCGGGCTACTACGAGCAGTACTTC. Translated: CASSLELAGYYEQYF.

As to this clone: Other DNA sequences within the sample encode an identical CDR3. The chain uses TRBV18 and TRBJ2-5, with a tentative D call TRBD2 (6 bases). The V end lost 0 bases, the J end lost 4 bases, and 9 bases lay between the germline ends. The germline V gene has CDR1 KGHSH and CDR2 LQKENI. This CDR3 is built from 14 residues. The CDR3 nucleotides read TGTGCCAGCTCACCACCGGGGGGTGGAGAGACCCAGTACTTC. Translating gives CASSPPGGGETQYF.

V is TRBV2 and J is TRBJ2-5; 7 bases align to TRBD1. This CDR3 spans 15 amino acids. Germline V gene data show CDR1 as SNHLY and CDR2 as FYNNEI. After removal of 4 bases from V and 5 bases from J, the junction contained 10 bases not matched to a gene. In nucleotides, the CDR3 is TGTGCCAGCAGTGGCGAGGGGGCTGAGGGTGAGACCCAGTACTTC. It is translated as CASSGEGAEGETQYF.

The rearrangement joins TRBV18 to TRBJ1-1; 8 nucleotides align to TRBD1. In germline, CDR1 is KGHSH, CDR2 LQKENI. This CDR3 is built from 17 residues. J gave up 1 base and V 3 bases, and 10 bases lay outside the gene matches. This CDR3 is CASSPRTGSGSNTEAFF. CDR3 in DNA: TGTGCCAGCTCACCGCGGACAGGGTCGGGGTCGAACACTGAAGCTTTCTTT. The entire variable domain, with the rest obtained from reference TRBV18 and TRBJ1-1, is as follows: NAGVMQNPRHLVRRRGQEARLRCSPMKGHSHVYWYRQLPEEGLKFMVYLQKENIIDESGMPKERFSAEFPKEGPSILRIQQVVRGDSAAYFCASSPRTGSGSNTEAFFGQGTRLTVV.